The 24 T cell receptor beta chains presented below share a single source sample, sequenced in a study of T cell repertoires in cytomegalovirus infection. The antigens for these receptors are not known. One entry per CDR3 protein results from TCRdb running MiXCR on the reads. The sample has about 130,000 distinct CDR3 sequences, 32% seen once. The sequences come from CD8+ T cells from cultured PBMCs, collected from culture after CMV antigen stimulation. These receptors all come from a human donor in good health (CMV status not recorded). Some clones in this sample may be carry-over from other donors' samples.

This clonotype was counted only a few times. V is TRBV12-3 or TRBV12-4 and J is TRBJ1-2; 9 bases align to TRBD1. The V gene end was trimmed by 5 bases and the J gene end by 2 bases; junction bases not matched to a gene: 9. The CDR3 totals 16 residues. The DNA for the CDR3 is TGTGCCAGCAGTCAACCCCGGGACAGGGCAAACTATGGCTACACCTTC. Translation gives CASSQPRDRANYGYTF.

This chain joins TRBV7-8 and TRBJ2-2, with 7 bases fitting TRBD1. The CDR3 loop spans 15 amino acids. Germline assignment: CDR1 SGHVS and CDR2 FQNEAQ. The trim removed 5 bases at V and 5 bases at J, leaving 8 bases unmatched. The CDR3 region has the DNA TGTGCCAGCAGCATCCGGACAGGTGGGACCGGGGAGCTGTTTTTT. It yields the protein CASSIRTGGTGELFF.

This sequence joins TRBV6-5 and TRBJ1-6; D remains ambiguous. The V gene lost 2 bases and the J gene lost 10 bases, with 12 bases spanning the gap. The length of the CDR3 is 14 residues. Germline CDR1 MNHEY, CDR2 SVGAGI. The CDR3 DNA reads TGTGCCAGCAGTTACGGGTTGACGGGATCACCCCTCCACTTT. The encoded protein is CASSYGLTGSPLHF.

Ten or more counts support this clonotype. The chain is built from TRBV5-6 and TRBJ2-2; no definite D call. Trimming cost V 1 base and J 5 bases, with 15 bases left between them. The germline V gene encodes CDR1 SGHDT and CDR2 YYEEEE. The CDR3 loop spans 16 amino acids. The DNA of the CDR3 is TGTGCCAGCAGCTTGTATACCGAAGGGCCAACCGGGGAGCTGTTTTTT. Protein product: CASSLYTEGPTGELFF.

This chain joins TRBV19 and TRBJ2-7, with 7 bases matching TRBD1. CDR1 is LNHDA, CDR2 SQIVND, per germline (reference sequence). The CDR3 consists of 15 residues. Germline trimming cut 5 bases from V and 0 bases from J; bases unmatched to any gene: 7. CDR3 protein: CASSWSGTDSYEQYF. The DNA of the CDR3 is TGTGCCAGTAGTTGGTCAGGGACAGACTCCTACGAGCAGTACTTC.

This clonotype was seen repeatedly, ten times or more. Mismatch with germline at one junction end may stem from a read error. This chain joins TRBV7-7 and TRBJ2-5; D gene unclear. The CDR3 has 12 amino acids. Germline CDR1 reads SSHAT; CDR2 reads FNYEAQ (reference sequence). The CDR3: CASSQYQETQYF. As DNA, the CDR3 is TGTGCTAGCAGCCAGTACCAAGAGACCCAGTACTTC.

Ten or more counts support this clonotype. The V and J genes are TRBV5-6 and TRBJ1-3; D gene unclear. V lost 0 bases, J lost 2 bases, and 9 bases lay in between. Germline lookup yields CDR1 SGHDT and CDR2 YYEEEE. CDR3 length: 15 residues. CDR3 region: CASSLASWPGNTIYF. CDR3 nucleotide sequence: TGTGCCAGCAGCTTGGCCAGCTGGCCTGGAAACACCATATATTTT.

This sequence joins TRBV9 and TRBJ2-7; no clear D. From germline, CDR1 is SGDLS and CDR2 YYNGEE. The CDR3 length is 14 residues. V was trimmed by 4 bases and J by 6 bases, leaving 17 bases between them. The CDR3 bases are TGTGCCAGCAGCCAGTACCGGGCCTCTGGCGAGCAGTACTTC. This sequence encodes CASSQYRASGEQYF.

This chain joins TRBV4-3 and TRBJ2-7; the D gene could be TRBD1 or TRBD2 (5 bases each). The CDR3 consists of 15 residues. V lost 0 bases and J 3 bases, leaving 12 bases between the germline ends. Germline lookup yields CDR1 LGHNA and CDR2 YSLEER. The CDR3 DNA sequence: TGCGCCAGCAGCCAAGATCTGTCAGGGAGCTACGAGCAGTACTTC. Residues: CASSQDLSGSYEQYF.

This chain connects TRBV6-8 to TRBJ2-2, with a possible D match to TRBD1 (5 bases). The germline CDR1 and CDR2 sequences are MNHGY and SAAAGT. Trimming shortened V by 6 bases and J by 6 bases, and 8 bases separated the two germline ends. The CDR3 covers 12 residues. The CDR3 nucleotides are TGTGCCAGCAGATCAGGGCCCGGGGAGCTGTTTTTT. Amino acid sequence: CASRSGPGELFF.

The chain carries TRBV12-3 or TRBV12-4 and TRBJ1-6, with D possibly TRBD1 on 5 matching bases. Trimming pared 6 bases from V and 9 bases from J, leaving 18 bases between. CDR3 length: 15 residues. The CDR3 protein is CASSRPGMWPSPLHF. The CDR3 bases are TGTGCCAGCAGCCGACCAGGGATGTGGCCTTCACCCCTCCACTTT.

The CDR3 sequence: CASSIVSPGLYSNQPQHF. CDR3 bases: TGTGCCAGTAGTATAGTAAGTCCGGGTCTTTATAGCAATCAGCCCCAGCATTTT. V is TRBV19 and J is TRBJ1-5; D unclear. Deletions cut 1 base from V and 0 bases from J, with 16 bases between. This CDR3 comprises 18 residues. Per the germline V gene, CDR1 is LNHDA and CDR2 is SQIVND (reference sequence).

The rearrangement uses TRBV27 and TRBJ1-1; perhaps TRBD1 as D (5 bases). Between the trimmed V and J ends, which lost 8 bases and 1 base, there was a span of 14 bases. CDR3 length: 14 residues. CDR1 MNHEY and CDR2 SMNVEV come from the germline V gene (reference sequence). The CDR3 region is CASGGAGPNTEAFF. The CDR3 DNA reads as TGTGCCAGCGGCGGGGCAGGACCGAACACTGAAGCTTTCTTT.

This clonotype was seen a handful of times. The chain combines TRBV4-3 with TRBJ2-2; TRBD2 matches at 12 bases. This CDR3 is 20 amino acids long. The V segment lost 1 base and the J segment 6 bases; nucleotides outside the gene matches: 15. Germline V gene sequence: CDR1 LGHNA, CDR2 YSLEER. DNA for the CDR3: TGCGCCAGCAGCCAAGTTACCCTAGCGGGGGGGCCCGGGATAGCCGGGGAGCTGTTTTTT. Its translation: CASSQVTLAGGPGIAGELFF.

Only a few counts were recorded for this clonotype. The chain is built from TRBV2 and TRBJ1-1, with 9 bases matching TRBD1. Germline V gene data show CDR1 as SNHLY and CDR2 as FYNNEI. CDR3 length equals 15 residues. V shed 0 bases, J shed 5 bases, and the junction held 4 bases outside the gene matches. CDR3 DNA sequence: TGTGCCAGCAGTGAAGCTAGGACAGGGGAAACTGAAGCTTTCTTT. Its protein product is CASSEARTGETEAFF.

This clonotype has a handful of counts. The rearrangement links TRBV4-1 to TRBJ2-3; D not certain. The germline CDR1 and CDR2 sequences are MGHRA and YSYEKL. The CDR3 has 14 amino acids. V gave up 1 base and J gave up 7 bases, with 12 bases separating them. CDR3 sequence reads: CASSQVSRVHTQYF. The CDR3 DNA reads as TGCGCCAGCAGCCAAGTATCTAGGGTACATACGCAGTATTTT.

The chain is built from TRBV4-3 and TRBJ1-4; 9 bases agree with TRBD1. The CDR3 spans 17 residues. CDR1 is LGHNA, CDR2 YSLEER, per germline. The J segment lost 6 bases and the V segment lost 1 base, leaving 9 bases of the junction unmatched. The CDR3 sequence is CASSQGSSGQGDEKLFF. CDR3 bases: TGCGCCAGCAGCCAAGGTTCATCGGGACAGGGCGATGAAAAACTGTTTTTT.

This clonotype has only a few counts. V usage is TRBV7-9 and J usage is TRBJ1-1; 9 nucleotides agree with TRBD1. Germline V CDR1 and CDR2: SEHNR, FQNEAQ (reference sequence). The CDR3 spans 13 residues. The junction had 5 bases not matched to a gene; V was cut back by 5 bases and J by 7 bases. In DNA, the CDR3 is TGTGCCAGCAGCGGCGGGACAGGGCGTGAAGCTTTCTTT. It codes for CASSGGTGREAFF.

The J gene is TRBJ2-1, the V gene TRBV9, with D hard to call. Trimming pared 0 bases from V and 4 bases from J, leaving 11 bases between. CDR3 length: 15 residues. Germline values: CDR1 SGDLS, CDR2 YYNGEE. The CDR3: CASSVDAGLYNEQFF. The CDR3 nucleotides are TGTGCCAGCAGCGTAGATGCCGGGTTATACAATGAGCAGTTCTTC.

This sequence joins TRBV5-6 and TRBJ1-1; a weak D match, TRBD1 (6 bases). There are 15 residues in the CDR3. Trimming removed 0 bases from V and 4 bases from J, with 13 bases in between. CDR1 is SGHDT and CDR2 is YYEEEE in the germline V gene. The CDR3 DNA follows: TGTGCCAGCAGCTTGGAACCGGGGGCGCGCACTGAAGCTTTCTTT. This translates into CASSLEPGARTEAFF.

The chain is built from TRBV28 and TRBJ1-6, with TRBD1 matching 7 bases. J lost 10 bases, V lost 4 bases, and 7 bases had no gene match. The CDR3 has 14 amino acids. Germline lookup yields CDR1 MDHEN and CDR2 SYDVKM. In DNA, the CDR3 is TGTGCCAGCAGTTACCAGGGGGGAGAATCACCCCTCCACTTT. Its translation is CASSYQGGESPLHF.

The chain uses TRBV20-1 and TRBJ1-2; D is undetermined. The germline V and J ends were trimmed by 3 bases and 3 bases, with 14 bases remaining between them. Germline assignment: CDR1 DFQATT and CDR2 SNEGSKA (reference sequence). This CDR3 has 14 amino acids. CDR3 coding DNA: TGCAGTGCTAGGGTTTGGGAGGGAGACTATGGCTACACCTTC. This translates into CSARVWEGDYGYTF.

This clonotype showed up just a few times. The V and J genes are TRBV19 and TRBJ1-1; weak D call: TRBD1 (5 bases). Looked up from germline, CDR1 is LNHDA and CDR2 is SQIVND (reference sequence). V was clipped by 3 bases and J by 6 bases, with 8 bases between them. This CDR3 has 12 amino acids. CDR3 loop: CASSIGTAEAFF. The CDR3 coding sequence is TGTGCCAGTAGTATTGGGACCGCTGAAGCTTTCTTT.

The V call is TRBV28, the J call TRBJ2-5, with a weak D call TRBD1 (6 bases). Trimming cost V 7 bases and J 1 base, with 16 bases left between them. The CDR3 has 15 amino acids. Germline V gene data show CDR1 as MDHEN and CDR2 as SYDVKM. CDR3 DNA: TGTGCCAGCAACCAAGTGACAGGCCTCCAAGAGACCCAGTACTTC. This codes for CASNQVTGLQETQYF.